This is a list of T cell receptor beta chains from one sample in a study of cytomegalovirus exposure and HLA in healthy donors. Method: immunoSEQ multiplex PCR; TCRdb's copy keeps in-frame clones and lacks some. Of about 130,000 clones in the sample, roughly 84% were seen once. Sequences were obtained from PBMCs. Every receptor here comes from a girl aged 2 to 9 in good health and CMV-seronegative. CDR3s include the opening cysteine and the closing phenylalanine or tryptophan. The D gene is left open where the match is weak. Only part of the rows carry a size: once, few, many, or a class if the clone is expanded.

>NA|TRBD2|TRBJ2-2|TRBV4-2
CASSQIHGWTSGVTGELFF
TGTGCCAGCAGCCAAATCCACGGGTGGACTAGCGGGGTCACCGGGGAGCTGTTTTTT
>NA|NA|TRBJ1-2|TRBV19
CASRSAGANYGYTF
TGTGCCAGTAGGAGCGCGGGGGCGAACTATGGCTACACCTTC
>NA|NA|TRBJ2-5|TRBV28
CASSPTGQLLQETQYF
TGTGCCAGCAGCCCCACAGGACAGCTTCTCCAAGAGACCCAGTACTTC
>NA|NA|TRBJ1-1|TRBV12-5
CASGLISEAFF
TGTGCTAGTGGTTTGATATCTGAAGCTTTCTTT
>NA|NA|TRBJ2-7|TRBV4-1
CASSHALRGYEQYF
TGCGCCAGCAGCCACGCACTCCGGGGCTACGAGCAGTACTTC
>NA|NA|TRBJ2-1|TRBV30
CAWSAPVWANNEQFF
TGTGCCTGGAGTGCCCCTGTGTGGGCCAATAATGAGCAGTTCTTC
>NA|NA|TRBJ2-3|TRBV27
CASSLQGGPSTDTQYF
TGTGCCAGCAGTTTACAGGGGGGACCTAGCACAGATACGCAGTATTTT
>NA|NA|TRBJ2-5|TRBV18
CASSPQPPFQETQYF
TGTGCCAGCTCACCACAGCCTCCATTCCAAGAGACCCAGTACTTC
>NA|NA|TRBJ2-1|TRBV5-1
CASSVNNEQFF
TGCGCCAGCAGCGTCAACAATGAGCAGTTCTTC
>few|TRBD2|TRBJ2-3|TRBV28
CASSQAGVSTDTQYF
TGTGCCAGTAGTCAAGCGGGAGTAAGCACAGATACGCAGTATTTT
>NA|NA|TRBJ1-2|TRBV13
CASSFGTGGYTF
TGTGCCAGCAGCTTCGGGACTGGTGGCTACACCTTC
>NA|NA|TRBJ1-4|TRBV7-9
CSSMTGENEKLFF
TGTTCCAGTATGACCGGGGAAAATGAAAAACTGTTTTTT
>once|TRBD2|TRBJ2-5|TRBV27
CASSSGLAGGGGTQYF
TGTGCCAGCAGTTCAGGACTAGCGGGGGGAGGAGGGACCCAGTACTTC
>NA|NA|TRBJ1-2|TRBV6-5
CASSLQGNYGYTF
TGTGCCAGCAGTCTACAGGGTAACTATGGCTACACCTTC
>NA|TRBD1|TRBJ1-2|TRBV19
CASSIDPSYTGTANYGYTF
TGTGCCAGTAGTATAGATCCCTCGTATACCGGGACAGCTAACTATGGCTACACCTTC
>NA|NA|TRBJ1-3|TRBV25-1
CASSDSTDSGNTIYF
TGTGCCAGCAGTGATTCGACAGACTCTGGAAACACCATATATTTT
>NA|TRBD1|TRBJ2-7|TRBV2
CASSRDRGAYEQYF
TGTGCCAGCAGCCGGGACAGGGGAGCCTACGAGCAGTACTTC
>NA|TRBD2|TRBJ2-3|TRBV6-5
CASTSGRGTDTQYF
TGTGCCAGTACTAGCGGGAGGGGCACAGATACGCAGTATTTT
>NA|TRBD1|TRBJ1-3|TRBV29-1
CSVGTVSGNTIYF
TGCAGCGTGGGGACAGTCTCTGGAAACACCATATATTTT
>NA|TRBD2|TRBJ2-5|TRBV5-6
CASSLLAGGPEETQYF
TGTGCCAGCAGCTTACTAGCGGGAGGGCCAGAGGAGACCCAGTACTTC
>NA|TRBD1|TRBJ2-7|TRBV28
CASSFRYPGQARSYEQYF
TGTGCCAGCAGTTTTCGGTATCCCGGACAGGCTCGTTCCTACGAGCAGTACTTC
>NA|NA|TRBJ2-1|TRBV5-1
CASSLGEPGYNEQFF
TGCGCCAGCAGCCTGGGGGAGCCCGGGTACAATGAGCAGTTCTTC
>NA|TRBD1|TRBJ2-3|TRBV2
CASNPRDRVLGTQYF
TGTGCCAGCAACCCCAGGGACAGGGTTTTGGGTACGCAGTATTTT
>NA|NA|TRBJ1-1|TRBV27
CASSPAGNREAFF
TGTGCCAGCAGCCCTGCAGGAAACCGAGAAGCTTTCTTT
>NA|NA|TRBJ1-3|TRBV2
CASSGQANSGNTIYF
TGTGCCAGCAGTGGACAAGCTAACTCTGGAAACACCATATATTTT
>NA|TRBD2|TRBJ2-1|TRBV5-1
CASSFAAGGEQFF
TGCGCCAGCAGCTTTGCCGCGGGAGGCGAGCAGTTCTTC
>NA|NA|TRBJ1-3|TRBV4-3
CASSQSRGSTGNTIYF
TGCGCCAGCAGCCAATCCAGGGGTTCAACTGGAAACACCATATATTTT
>NA|NA|TRBJ1-3|TRBV11-1
CASSSRQTRAGNTIYF
TGTGCCAGCAGCTCACGACAGACTCGGGCTGGAAACACCATATATTTT
>NA|NA|TRBJ2-5|TRBV18
CASSPIPYSGETQYF
TGTGCCAGCTCACCCATACCGTACTCGGGGGAGACCCAGTACTTC
>NA|NA|TRBJ2-2|TRBV5-6
CASSLDTGFLITGELFF
TGTGCCAGCAGCCTAGATACCGGGTTTCTTATCACCGGGGAGCTGTTTTTT
>NA|NA|TRBJ2-7|TRBV6-1
CASSELTASYEQYF
TGTGCCAGCAGTGAATTAACAGCTTCCTACGAGCAGTACTTC
>NA|NA|TRBJ2-7|TRBV5-5
CASSGGGGGAREQYF
TGTGCCAGCAGCGGAGGAGGCGGCGGGGCTCGGGAGCAGTACTTC
>NA|NA|TRBJ1-2|TRBV2
CASSERVNYGYTF
TGTGCCAGCAGTGAGAGGGTTAACTATGGCTACACCTTC
>NA|NA|TRBJ2-3|TRBV2
CASSESPGGADTQYF
TGTGCCAGCAGTGAATCCCCGGGGGGCGCAGATACGCAGTATTTT
>NA|TRBD2|TRBJ2-7|TRBV5-1
CASSLIAGESYEQYF
TGCGCCAGCAGCTTAATAGCGGGAGAGTCCTACGAGCAGTACTTC
>few|TRBD2|TRBJ2-7|TRBV27
CASSLGGFPYEQYF
TGTGCCAGCAGTTTGGGGGGGTTTCCCTACGAGCAGTACTTC
>once|NA|TRBJ2-5|TRBV30
CAWTRQTRETQYF
TGTGCCTGGACCAGACAGACCAGGGAGACCCAGTACTTC
>NA|TRBD2|TRBJ2-1|TRBV18
CASSPRRMGGYNEQFF
TGTGCCAGCTCACCACGACGGATGGGGGGGTACAATGAGCAGTTCTTC
>NA|NA|TRBJ1-1|TRBV30
CAWNGILNTEAFF
TGTGCCTGGAACGGGATATTGAACACTGAAGCTTTCTTT
>NA|NA|TRBJ1-4|TRBV4-3
CASSQDEQIATNEKLFF
TGCGCCAGCAGCCAAGATGAACAGATAGCAACTAATGAAAAACTGTTTTTT
>NA|NA|TRBJ2-7|TRBV6-5
CASSGLSGTYEQYF
TGTGCCAGCAGTGGACTTAGCGGCACCTACGAGCAGTACTTC
>NA|NA|TRBJ2-5|TRBV5-1
CASTWGGGQETQYF
TGCGCCAGCACCTGGGGAGGGGGGCAAGAGACCCAGTACTTC
>few|NA|TRBJ1-1|TRBV2
CASNRANTEAFF
TGTGCCAGCAACAGGGCGAACACTGAAGCTTTCTTT
>NA|TRBD2|TRBJ2-3|TRBV5-1
CASSRGLAEDTQYF
TGCGCCAGCAGCAGGGGACTAGCCGAAGATACGCAGTATTTT
>NA|NA|TRBJ2-7|TRBV6-6
CASSPEISGDEQYF
TGTGCCAGCAGCCCGGAGATATCCGGGGACGAGCAGTACTTC
>NA|TRBD1|TRBJ2-7|TRBV28
CASSLRGPSYEQYF
TGTGCCAGCAGTTTAAGGGGGCCTTCCTACGAGCAGTACTTC
>NA|TRBD1|TRBJ2-7|TRBV19
CASTPGQGSFYEQYF
TGTGCCAGTACCCCGGGACAGGGGAGCTTTTACGAGCAGTACTTC
>NA|NA|TRBJ1-6|TRBV30
CAWSVSGVSSYNSPLHF
TGTGCCTGGAGTGTATCCGGGGTGAGCTCCTATAATTCACCCCTCCACTTT